This T cell receptor (beta chain) was obtained from a study of human T cells and chemical hapten exposure. Study background: The sensitizer, 2% DPC, was used on around 2 cm by around 2 cm of upper inner arm skin. While the approximately 23-week study was under way, patients received diphenylcyclopropenone on the scalp every week. Study findings and constraints: Significantly greater numbers of large CDR3 similarity clusters came from expanded TCRs than from controls.

This clonotype was found many times. Its antigen is unknown. The germline CDR1 and CDR2 sequences are MNHNS and SASEGT. The CDR3 sequence is 14 residues long. V was clipped by 4 bases and J by 3 bases, with 12 bases between them. Time point specified: patch test 2, 6 weeks after DPC sensitization. Regarding treatment: therapeutic diphenylcyclopropenone sensitization with weekly scalp DPC. The library attached unique molecular identifiers to individual cDNA molecules. TCRdb independently ran MiXCR on the RACE reads; one entry per CDR3 protein. The sample shows 42,000 or so distinct CDR3 sequences, around 9% of them seen only once.

Sequences were derived from whole blood, sampled in connection with sensitization to the hapten diphenylcyclopropenone (DPC). The V and J genes are TRBV6-1 and TRBJ1-2; D may be TRBD1 (5 bases). This receptor was obtained from a woman aged 40 to 50 with alopecia areata. Some clones in this sample may be carry-over from other donors' samples. The CDR3 DNA reads as TGTGCCAGCAGTGCCTTAGGGGTCTACTATGGCTACACCTTC. As protein: CASSALGVYYGYTF.